The 19 T cell receptor beta chains given below trace back to one sample, sequenced in a study of shared clonotypes between healthy human individuals. TCRdb keeps only in-frame clones here, not all; method: immunoSEQ multiplex PCR. In the table there are 450,000 to 500,000 clones, 79% of which are singletons. Source material: PBMCs. These receptors came from a woman between 35 and 50 years old in good health. Some clones in this sample may be carry-over from other donors' samples.

V is TRBV4-2 and J is TRBJ2-7; D may be TRBD2 (6 bases). Germline CDR1 is LGHNA and CDR2 is YNFKEQ. The V gene lost 0 bases and the J gene lost 3 bases, with 12 bases spanning the gap. The CDR3 covers 15 residues. The chain's CDR3 is CASSQDNYGSYEQYF. CDR3 nucleotide sequence: TGTGCCAGCAGCCAAGATAATTACGGGAGCTACGAGCAGTACTTC.

Worth noting for this clone: One junction end does not reproduce the germline sequence, and a read error may be involved. V usage is TRBV7-9 and J usage is TRBJ2-2, with D possibly being TRBD2 (6 bases). Looked up from germline, CDR1 is SEHNR and CDR2 is FQNEAQ (reference sequence). The CDR3 contains 16 residues. Here the CDR3 reads CASSSPRDGGKGVLFF. In nucleotides, the CDR3 is TGTGCCAGCAGCTCGCCCAGGGACGGAGGGAAAGGGGTGCTGTTTTTT.

Of note for this clone: This likely traces to a read error, being one base from a far larger clone. This chain connects TRBV30 to TRBJ1-1, with D possibly matching TRBD1 (5 bases). Germline CDR1 is GTSNPN and CDR2 is SVGIG (reference sequence). This CDR3 has 11 amino acids. Trimming pared 3 bases from V and 6 bases from J, leaving 8 bases between. As DNA, the CDR3 is TGTGCCTGGAGGGACATGGCTGAAGCTTTCTTT. Protein: CAWRDMAEAFF. Full variable domain (rest looked up from reference TRBV30 and TRBJ1-1): SQTIHQWPATLVQPVGSPLSLECTVEGTSNPNLYWYRQAAGRGLQLLFYSVGIGQISSEVPQNLSASRPQDRQFILSSKKLLLSDSGFYLCAWRDMAEAFFGQGTRLTVV.

J is TRBJ2-5 and V is TRBV7-3; the match to TRBD2 covers 10 bases. The tail of the sequence fits TRBJ2-7 better, so the J call may be wrong. The length of the CDR3 is 18 residues. Germline V gives CDR1 SGHTA, CDR2 FQGTGA. The CDR3 reads CASSLNLGGLAGEYEQYF. CDR3 DNA: TGTGCCAGCAGCTTAAATTTAGGTGGTCTAGCGGGAGAATACGAGCAGTACTTC.

Comment on this clone: This sequence is one base from a far larger clone and is likely a read error. In the same sample, other DNA sequences code for this CDR3. V usage is TRBV30 and J usage is TRBJ1-1; D may be TRBD1 (5 bases). CDR1 is GTSNPN, CDR2 SVGIG, per germline (reference sequence). The CDR3 totals 12 residues. Trimming took 4 bases from V and 5 from J, leaving 11 bases between them. CDR3 nucleotide sequence: TGTGCCTGGAAGCGGGGGTCAACTGAAGCTTTCTTT. This sequence encodes CAWKRGSTEAFF.

The chain carries TRBV7-2 and TRBJ2-1; a possible D gene is TRBD1 (6 bases). Trimming removed 3 bases at V and 0 bases at J, with 9 bases between. This CDR3 has 15 residues. CDR1 is SGHTA and CDR2 is FQGNSA in the germline V gene. CDR3 protein: CASSLDSPSYNEQFF. CDR3 DNA: TGTGCCAGCAGCTTGGACAGCCCCTCCTACAATGAGCAGTTCTTC. The full variable domain, with the rest looked up from reference TRBV7-2 and TRBJ2-1, is GAGVSQSPSNKVTEKGKDVELRCDPISGHTALYWYRQSLGQGLEFLIYFQGNSAPDKSGLPSDRFSAERTGGSVSTLTIQRTQQEDSAVYLCASSLDSPSYNEQFFGPGTRLTVL.

The V gene is TRBV18, the J gene TRBJ2-1; tentatively, D is TRBD1 (5 bases). CDR3 length equals 13 residues. CDR1 is KGHSH and CDR2 is LQKENI in the germline V gene. The V gene lost 3 bases and the J gene lost 8 bases, with 11 bases spanning the gap. The CDR3 loop reads CASSPRQGDEQFF. The CDR3 DNA sequence: TGTGCCAGCTCACCTCGTCAGGGCGATGAGCAGTTCTTC.

This clone showed up just a few times. The CDR3 sequence: CASSLVADSYNEQFF. In nucleotides, the CDR3 is TGTGCCAGCAGCTTAGTTGCGGATTCCTACAATGAGCAGTTCTTC. This chain uses TRBV7-9 with TRBJ2-1; no reliable D call. Trimming removed 1 base at V and 1 base at J, with 8 bases between. The CDR3 is 15 amino acids. Germline V lookup: CDR1 SEHNR, CDR2 FQNEAQ (reference sequence).

The chain links TRBV6-1 to TRBJ2-7, with D perhaps matching TRBD1 (6 bases). The ends were cut back, 4 bases at V and 3 bases at J, with 10 bases in the middle. CDR3 length: 13 residues. Per germline, CDR1 MNHNS and CDR2 SASEGT. The CDR3 spells CASSGRTDYEQYF. CDR3 bases: TGTGCCAGCAGTGGGCGGACAGACTACGAGCAGTACTTC.

The rearrangement joins TRBV28 to TRBJ1-4, with 10 bases lining up with TRBD1. The junction had 4 bases not matched to a gene; V was cut back by 3 bases and J by 0 bases. The germline V gene encodes CDR1 MDHEN and CDR2 SYDVKM. The CDR3 is made up of 17 amino acids. The CDR3 DNA follows: TGTGCCAGCAGTTTCGACAGGGGGCCCGCAACTAATGAAAAACTGTTTTTT. This translates into CASSFDRGPATNEKLFF. The full variable domain, completed using reference TRBV28 and TRBJ1-4, is DVKVTQSSRYLVKRTGEKVFLECVQDMDHENMFWYRQDPGLGLRLIYFSYDVKMKEKGDIPEGYSVSREKKERFSLILESASTNQTSMYLCASSFDRGPATNEKLFFGSGTQLSVL.

This chain uses TRBV27 with TRBJ2-5; tentative D call: TRBD1 (6 bases). V was clipped by 0 bases and J by 5 bases, with 13 bases between them. The germline V gene has CDR1 MNHEY and CDR2 SMNVEV (reference sequence). This CDR3 spans 15 amino acids. CDR3 protein: CASSLSSQGTETQYF. The CDR3 DNA is TGTGCCAGCAGTTTATCGAGTCAGGGGACGGAGACCCAGTACTTC.

The V and J genes are TRBV4-3 and TRBJ2-2; D unclear. V gave up 0 bases and J gave up 2 bases, with 10 bases separating them. CDR1 is LGHNA and CDR2 is YSLEER in the germline V gene. The CDR3 extends over 16 amino acids. CDR3 coding DNA: TGCGCCAGCAGCCAAGAAGGCGGCGACAACACCGGGGAGCTGTTTTTT. Translating gives CASSQEGGDNTGELFF.

In its sample, this clone is medium-sized (0.01 to 0.1%). V gene TRBV11-2 combines with J gene TRBJ2-1, with 8 bases lining up with TRBD2. Germline V gives CDR1 SGHAT, CDR2 FQNNGV. This CDR3 comprises 14 residues. Trimming took 3 bases from V and 9 from J; bases not matched to a gene: 7. CDR3 amino acids: CASSFSGTLGEQFF. The CDR3, as DNA: TGTGCCAGCAGCTTTAGCGGGACCCTCGGTGAGCAGTTCTTC.

The V call is TRBV28, the J call TRBJ2-5; D gene uncertain. V lost 2 bases to trimming and J lost 0 bases, with 7 bases between them. This CDR3 region has 14 residues. Per the germline V gene, CDR1 is MDHEN and CDR2 is SYDVKM. The CDR3 reads CASSLSGYQETQYF. The CDR3 coding sequence is TGTGCCAGCAGTTTAAGTGGGTACCAAGAGACCCAGTACTTC.

V gene TRBV28 combines with J gene TRBJ2-3; either TRBD1 or TRBD2 may fit D (5 bases each). Germline lookup yields CDR1 MDHEN and CDR2 SYDVKM. The ends were cut back, 6 bases at V and 5 bases at J, with 15 bases in the middle. The CDR3 is 14 residues long. For the CDR3, the DNA is TGTGCCAGCAGGGGTATGGGGGACCGAGATACGCAGTATTTT. Its protein is CASRGMGDRDTQYF. The full variable domain, in which reference TRBV28 and TRBJ2-3 provide the parts outside the CDR3, is DVKVTQSSRYLVKRTGEKVFLECVQDMDHENMFWYRQDPGLGLRLIYFSYDVKMKEKGDIPEGYSVSREKKERFSLILESASTNQTSMYLCASRGMGDRDTQYFGPGTRLTVL.

The count of this clone is one. J is TRBJ2-1 and V is TRBV5-3; D remains unclear. TRBV5-3 is given ORF status, its function remaining uncertain. This CDR3 comprises 14 residues. The ends were cut back, 0 bases at V and 6 bases at J, with 10 bases in the middle. The CDR3 region has the DNA TGTGCCAGAAGCTTGGCCCTTGGTTGCAATGAGCAGTTCTTC. It encodes CARSLALGCNEQFF.

The J gene is TRBJ2-7, the V gene TRBV4-3, with a possible D match to TRBD2 (6 bases). Germline V lookup: CDR1 LGHNA, CDR2 YSLEER. The CDR3 contains 13 residues. With 4 bases removed from V and 3 bases from J, the gap between germline ends came to 10 bases. CDR3 sequence (DNA): TGCGCCAGCAGCCCGGGCGGGGACTACGAGCAGTACTTC. Protein sequence: CASSPGGDYEQYF.

The gene calls are TRBV19 and TRBJ2-5; the D gene is possibly TRBD1 (6 bases). Trimming cost V 4 bases and J 5 bases, with 17 bases left between them. The V gene's germline CDR1 is LNHDA and CDR2 SQIVND (reference sequence). This CDR3 has 15 amino acids. Here the CDR3 reads CASSRETGSIETQYF. The CDR3 DNA is TGTGCCAGTAGTAGGGAAACAGGGAGTATCGAGACCCAGTACTTC.

The chain recombines TRBV21-1 with TRBJ1-2. TRBV21-1 is marked as a pseudogene. CDR3 length equals 18 residues. The CDR3 DNA reads TGTGCCAGCAGCAAAGTAGAGATGGACCGGATCCGGGTCTATGGCTACACCTTC. This translates into CASSKVEMDRIRVYGYTF.